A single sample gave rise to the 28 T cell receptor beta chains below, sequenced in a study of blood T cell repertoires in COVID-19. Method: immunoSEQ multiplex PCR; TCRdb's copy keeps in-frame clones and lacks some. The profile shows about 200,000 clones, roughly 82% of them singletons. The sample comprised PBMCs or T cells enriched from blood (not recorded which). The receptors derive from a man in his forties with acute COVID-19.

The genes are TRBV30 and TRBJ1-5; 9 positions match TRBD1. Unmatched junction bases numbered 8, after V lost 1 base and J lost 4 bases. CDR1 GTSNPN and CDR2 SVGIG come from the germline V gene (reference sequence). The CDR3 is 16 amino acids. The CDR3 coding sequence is TGTGCCTGGAGTGGAAGGGGGACAGGGCGGAATCAGCCCCAGCATTTT. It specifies CAWSGRGTGRNQPQHF.

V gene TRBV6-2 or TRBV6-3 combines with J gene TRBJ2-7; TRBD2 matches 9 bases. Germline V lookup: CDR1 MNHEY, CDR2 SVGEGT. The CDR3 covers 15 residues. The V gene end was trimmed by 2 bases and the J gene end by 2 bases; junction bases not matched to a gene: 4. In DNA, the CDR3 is TGTGCCAGCAGTTACGGAGCGGGAGGACCCTACGAGCAGTACTTC. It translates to CASSYGAGGPYEQYF.

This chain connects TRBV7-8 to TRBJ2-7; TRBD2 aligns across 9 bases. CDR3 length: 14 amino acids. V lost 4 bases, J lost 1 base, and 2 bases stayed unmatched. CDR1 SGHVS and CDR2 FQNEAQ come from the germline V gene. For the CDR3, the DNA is TGTGCCAGCAGCTCGACTAGCGGATCCTACGAGCAGTACTTC. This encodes CASSSTSGSYEQYF.

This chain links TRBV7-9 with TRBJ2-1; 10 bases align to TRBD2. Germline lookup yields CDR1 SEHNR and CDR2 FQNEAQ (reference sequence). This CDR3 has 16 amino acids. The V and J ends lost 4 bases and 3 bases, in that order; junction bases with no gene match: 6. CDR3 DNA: TGTGCCAGCAGCTCTTGGACTAGCGGCAACTACAATGAGCAGTTCTTC. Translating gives CASSSWTSGNYNEQFF.

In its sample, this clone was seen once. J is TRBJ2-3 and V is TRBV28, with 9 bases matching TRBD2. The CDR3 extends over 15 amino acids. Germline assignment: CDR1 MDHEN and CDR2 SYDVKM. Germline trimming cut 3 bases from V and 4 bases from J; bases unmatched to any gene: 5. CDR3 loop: CASSFGGRGPDTQYF. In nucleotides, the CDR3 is TGTGCCAGCAGTTTCGGCGGGAGGGGTCCAGATACGCAGTATTTT.

CDR3 sequence (DNA): TGTGCCAGCAGTTTAATCGCGGGAGGGAGTCACGAGCAGTACTTC. Translating it yields CASSLIAGGSHEQYF. The V and J genes are TRBV27 and TRBJ2-7; 9 positions agree with TRBD2. The CDR3 totals 15 residues. J lost 5 bases, V lost 2 bases, and 7 bases had no gene match. Germline CDR1 MNHEY, CDR2 SMNVEV (reference sequence).

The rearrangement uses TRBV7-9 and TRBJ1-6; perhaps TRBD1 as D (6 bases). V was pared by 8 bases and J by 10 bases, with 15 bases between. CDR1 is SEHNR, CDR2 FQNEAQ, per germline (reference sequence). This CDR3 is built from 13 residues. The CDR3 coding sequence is TGTGCCAGCCACTCAGGGGTAATGTCACCCCTCCACTTT. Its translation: CASHSGVMSPLHF.

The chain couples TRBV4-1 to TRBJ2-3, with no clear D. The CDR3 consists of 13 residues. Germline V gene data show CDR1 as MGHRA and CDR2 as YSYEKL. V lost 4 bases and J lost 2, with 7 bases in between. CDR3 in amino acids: CASSPSLTDTQYF. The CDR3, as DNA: TGCGCCAGCAGCCCTTCTCTCACAGATACGCAGTATTTT.

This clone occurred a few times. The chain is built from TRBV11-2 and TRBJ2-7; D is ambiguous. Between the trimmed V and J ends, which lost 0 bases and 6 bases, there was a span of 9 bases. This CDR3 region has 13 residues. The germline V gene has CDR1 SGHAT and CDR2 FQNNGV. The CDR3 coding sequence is TGTGCCAGCAGCTTAGAAGTCTATCTCGAGCAGTACTTC. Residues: CASSLEVYLEQYF.

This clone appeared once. DNA of the CDR3: TGTGCCAGCAGCCCCGGACTAGCCAAAAACATTCAGTACTTC. It is translated as CASSPGLAKNIQYF. This rearrangement joins TRBV3-1 (or the pseudogene TRBV3-2) to TRBJ2-4; a weak D match, TRBD2 (5 bases). V was clipped by 4 bases and J by 0 bases, with 7 bases between them. The CDR3 extends over 14 amino acids. Germline values: CDR1 LGHDT, CDR2 YNNKEL (reference sequence).

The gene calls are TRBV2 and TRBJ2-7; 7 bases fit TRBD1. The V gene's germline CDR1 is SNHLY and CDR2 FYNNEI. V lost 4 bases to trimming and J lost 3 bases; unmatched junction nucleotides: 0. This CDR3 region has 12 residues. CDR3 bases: TGTGCCAGCAGTGGACAGGGCTACGAGCAGTACTTC. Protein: CASSGQGYEQYF.

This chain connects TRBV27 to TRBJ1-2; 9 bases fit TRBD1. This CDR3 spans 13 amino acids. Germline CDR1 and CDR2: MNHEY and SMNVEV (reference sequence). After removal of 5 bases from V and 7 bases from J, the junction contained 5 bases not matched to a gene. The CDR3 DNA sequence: TGTGCCAGCAGTCCGGGACAGGGTGCTGGCTACACCTTC. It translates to CASSPGQGAGYTF.

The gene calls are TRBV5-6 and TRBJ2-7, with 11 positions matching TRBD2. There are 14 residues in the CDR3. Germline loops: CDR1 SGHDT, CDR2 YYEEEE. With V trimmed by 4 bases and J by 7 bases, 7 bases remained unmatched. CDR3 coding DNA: TGTGCCAGCAGCAGGCTAGCGGGAGGTAGAGAGCAGTACTTC. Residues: CASSRLAGGREQYF.

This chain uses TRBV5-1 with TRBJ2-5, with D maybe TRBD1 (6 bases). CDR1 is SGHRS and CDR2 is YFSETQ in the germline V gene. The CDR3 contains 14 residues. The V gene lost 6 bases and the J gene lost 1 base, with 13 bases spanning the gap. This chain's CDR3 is CASTTQGIQETQYF. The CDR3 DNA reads TGCGCCAGCACCACGCAGGGGATCCAAGAGACCCAGTACTTC.

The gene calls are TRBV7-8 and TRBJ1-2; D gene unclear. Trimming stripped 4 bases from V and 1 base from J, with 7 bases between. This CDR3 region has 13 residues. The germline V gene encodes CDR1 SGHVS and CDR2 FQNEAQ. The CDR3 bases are TGTGCCAGCAGCTATACAGATAACTATGGCTACACCTTC. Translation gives CASSYTDNYGYTF.

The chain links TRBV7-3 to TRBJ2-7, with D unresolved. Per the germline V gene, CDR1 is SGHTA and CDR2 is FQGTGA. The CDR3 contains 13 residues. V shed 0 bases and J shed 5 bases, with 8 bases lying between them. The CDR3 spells CASSLTPSDEQYF. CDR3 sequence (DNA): TGTGCCAGCAGCTTAACACCGTCGGACGAGCAGTACTTC.

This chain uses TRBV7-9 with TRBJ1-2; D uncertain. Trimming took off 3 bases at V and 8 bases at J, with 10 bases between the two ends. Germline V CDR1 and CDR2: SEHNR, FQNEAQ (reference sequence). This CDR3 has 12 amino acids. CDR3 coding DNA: TGTGCCAGCAGCTTGCTAACTCTAGGCTACACCTTC. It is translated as CASSLLTLGYTF.

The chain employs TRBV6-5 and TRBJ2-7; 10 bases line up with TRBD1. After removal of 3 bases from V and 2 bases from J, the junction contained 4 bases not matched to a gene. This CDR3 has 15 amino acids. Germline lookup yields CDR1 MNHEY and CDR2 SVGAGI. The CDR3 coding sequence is TGTGCCAGCAGTTATGGGGACAGGGGAACCTACGAGCAGTACTTC. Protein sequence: CASSYGDRGTYEQYF.

This chain's CDR3 is CASSHPGTGGMGEQYF. CDR3 nucleotide sequence: TGCGCCAGCAGTCATCCCGGGACAGGGGGTATGGGCGAGCAGTACTTC. V usage is TRBV23-1 and J usage is TRBJ2-7; 11 positions agree with TRBD1. TRBV23-1 qualifies as an ORF whose function is uncertain. This CDR3 contains 16 residues. Trimming removed 3 bases from V and 6 bases from J; junction bases left unmatched: 10.

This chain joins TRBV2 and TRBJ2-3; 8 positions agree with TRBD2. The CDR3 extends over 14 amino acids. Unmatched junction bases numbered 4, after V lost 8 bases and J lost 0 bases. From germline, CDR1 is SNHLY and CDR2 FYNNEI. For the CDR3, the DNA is TGTGCCAGCGAGCGGGAGCAAAGCACAGATACGCAGTATTTT. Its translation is CASEREQSTDTQYF.

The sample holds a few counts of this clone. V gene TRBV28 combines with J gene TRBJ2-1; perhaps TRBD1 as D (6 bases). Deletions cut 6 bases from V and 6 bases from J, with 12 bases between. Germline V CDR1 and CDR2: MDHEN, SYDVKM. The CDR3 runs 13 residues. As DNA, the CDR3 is TGTGCCAGCAGACAGGGAATAAGCAATGAGCAGTTCTTC. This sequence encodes CASRQGISNEQFF.

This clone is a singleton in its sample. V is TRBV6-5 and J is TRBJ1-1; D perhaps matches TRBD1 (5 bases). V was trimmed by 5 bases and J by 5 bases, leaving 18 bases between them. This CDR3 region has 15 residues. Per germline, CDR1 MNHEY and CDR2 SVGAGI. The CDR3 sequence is CASSPGFKIGTEAFF. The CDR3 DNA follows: TGTGCCAGCAGTCCAGGGTTTAAGATTGGTACTGAAGCTTTCTTT.

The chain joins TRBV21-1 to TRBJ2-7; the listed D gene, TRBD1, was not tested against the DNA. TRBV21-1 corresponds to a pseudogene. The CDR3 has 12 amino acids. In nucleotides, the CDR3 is TGTGCCAGCGAGGACAGGGGGAACGAGCAGTACTTC. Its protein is CASEDRGNEQYF.

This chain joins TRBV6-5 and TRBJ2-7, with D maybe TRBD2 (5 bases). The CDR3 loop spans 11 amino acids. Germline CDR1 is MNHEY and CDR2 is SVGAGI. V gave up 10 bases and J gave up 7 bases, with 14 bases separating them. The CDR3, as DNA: TGTGCCATTAGGGATGGAGGAGAGCAGTACTTC. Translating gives CAIRDGGEQYF.

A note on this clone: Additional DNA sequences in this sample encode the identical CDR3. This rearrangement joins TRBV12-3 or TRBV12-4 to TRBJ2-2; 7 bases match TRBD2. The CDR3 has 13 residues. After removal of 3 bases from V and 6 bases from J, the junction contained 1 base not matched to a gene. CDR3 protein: CASSLGGAGELFF. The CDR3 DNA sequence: TGTGCCAGCAGTTTGGGGGGGGCCGGGGAGCTGTTTTTT.

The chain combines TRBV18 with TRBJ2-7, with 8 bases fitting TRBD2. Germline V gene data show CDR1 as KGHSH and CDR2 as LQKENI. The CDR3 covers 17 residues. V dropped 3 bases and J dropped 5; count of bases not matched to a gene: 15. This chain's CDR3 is CASSPTLGAGVLHEQYF. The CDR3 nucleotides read TGTGCCAGCTCACCCACTCTGGGAGCGGGAGTCCTCCACGAGCAGTACTTC.

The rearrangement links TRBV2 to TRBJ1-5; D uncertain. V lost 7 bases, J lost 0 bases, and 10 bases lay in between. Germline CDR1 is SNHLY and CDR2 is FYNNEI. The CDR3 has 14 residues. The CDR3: CASTGGYSNQPQHF. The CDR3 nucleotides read TGTGCCAGCACAGGTGGATATAGCAATCAGCCCCAGCATTTT.

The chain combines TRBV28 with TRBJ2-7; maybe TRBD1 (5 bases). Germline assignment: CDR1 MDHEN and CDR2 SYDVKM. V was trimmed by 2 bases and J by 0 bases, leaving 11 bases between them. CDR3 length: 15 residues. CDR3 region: CASSLGAGSSYEQYF. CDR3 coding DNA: TGTGCCAGCAGTTTAGGGGCAGGGTCCTCCTACGAGCAGTACTTC.